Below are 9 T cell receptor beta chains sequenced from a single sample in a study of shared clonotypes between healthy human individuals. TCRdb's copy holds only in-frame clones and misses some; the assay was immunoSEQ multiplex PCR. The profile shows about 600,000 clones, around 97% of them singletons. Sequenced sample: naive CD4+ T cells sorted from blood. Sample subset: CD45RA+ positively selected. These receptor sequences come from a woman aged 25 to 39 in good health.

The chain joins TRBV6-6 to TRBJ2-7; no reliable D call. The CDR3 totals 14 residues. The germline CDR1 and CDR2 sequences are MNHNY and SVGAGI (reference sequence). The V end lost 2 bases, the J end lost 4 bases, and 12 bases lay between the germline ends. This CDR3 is CASSYAGDNYEQYF. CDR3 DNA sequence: TGTGCCAGCAGTTACGCAGGTGACAATTACGAGCAGTACTTC.

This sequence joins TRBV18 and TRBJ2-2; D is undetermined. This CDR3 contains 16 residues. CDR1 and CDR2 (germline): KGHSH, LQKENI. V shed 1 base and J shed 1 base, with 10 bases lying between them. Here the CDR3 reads CASSPLETGNTGELFF. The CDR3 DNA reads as TGTGCCAGCTCACCACTGGAAACGGGGAACACCGGGGAGCTGTTTTTT.

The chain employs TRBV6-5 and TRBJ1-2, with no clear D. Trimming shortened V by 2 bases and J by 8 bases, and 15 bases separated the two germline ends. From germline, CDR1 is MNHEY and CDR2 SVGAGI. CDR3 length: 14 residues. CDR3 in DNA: TGTGCCAGCAGTTACAAGGACTTAGTTGCGGGCTACACCTTC. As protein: CASSYKDLVAGYTF.

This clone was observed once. Here the CDR3 reads CASSFGTGSSTDTQYF. The CDR3 DNA follows: TGTGCCAGCAGCTTTGGAACGGGGTCTAGCACAGATACGCAGTATTTT. The rearrangement uses TRBV7-9 and TRBJ2-3, with TRBD2 as a possible D gene (5 bases). The CDR3 is 16 amino acids. V lost 3 bases and J lost 0, with 13 bases in between. Germline V gene lookup returns CDR1 SEHNR and CDR2 FQNEAQ (reference sequence).

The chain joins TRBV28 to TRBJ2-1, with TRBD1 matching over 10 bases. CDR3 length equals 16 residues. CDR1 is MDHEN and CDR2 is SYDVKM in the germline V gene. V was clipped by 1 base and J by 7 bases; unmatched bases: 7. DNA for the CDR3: TGTGCCAGCAGTTTATACCGGGACAGGGGACAGAATGAGCAGTTCTTC. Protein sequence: CASSLYRDRGQNEQFF.

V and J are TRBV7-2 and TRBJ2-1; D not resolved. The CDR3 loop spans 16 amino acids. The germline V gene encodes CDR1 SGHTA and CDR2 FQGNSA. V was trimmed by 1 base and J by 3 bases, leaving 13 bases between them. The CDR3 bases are TGTGCCAGCAGCTTAGTCCGCCCCGGCGGCTACAATGAGCAGTTCTTC. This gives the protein CASSLVRPGGYNEQFF.

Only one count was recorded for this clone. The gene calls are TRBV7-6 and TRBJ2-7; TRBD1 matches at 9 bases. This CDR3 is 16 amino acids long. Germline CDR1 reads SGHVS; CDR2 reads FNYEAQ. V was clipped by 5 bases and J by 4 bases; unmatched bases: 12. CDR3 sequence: CASSPDPGQGPYEQYF. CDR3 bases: TGTGCCAGCAGCCCAGATCCGGGACAGGGTCCGTACGAGCAGTACTTC.

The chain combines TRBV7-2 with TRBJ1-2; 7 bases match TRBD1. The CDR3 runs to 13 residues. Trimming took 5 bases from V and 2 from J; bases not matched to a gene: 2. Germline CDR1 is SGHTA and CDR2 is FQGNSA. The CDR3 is CASSLRGNYGYTF. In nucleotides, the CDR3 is TGTGCCAGCAGCCTCAGGGGGAACTATGGCTACACCTTC.

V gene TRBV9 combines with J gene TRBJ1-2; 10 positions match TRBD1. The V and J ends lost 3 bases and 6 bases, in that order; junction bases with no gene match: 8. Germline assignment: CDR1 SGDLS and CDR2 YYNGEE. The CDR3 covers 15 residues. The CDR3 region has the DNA TGTGCCAGCAGCGCTCGGGACAGGGGATCCAATGGCTACACCTTC. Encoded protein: CASSARDRGSNGYTF. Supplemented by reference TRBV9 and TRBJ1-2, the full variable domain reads DSGVTQTPKHLITATGQRVTLRCSPRSGDLSVYWYQQSLDQGLQFLIQYYNGEERAKGNILERFSAQQFPDLHSELNLSSLELGDSALYFCASSARDRGSNGYTFGSGTRLTVV.